This is a list of T cell receptor beta chains from one sample in a study of cytomegalovirus exposure and HLA in healthy donors. The assay was immunoSEQ multiplex PCR, and TCRdb's table has in-frame clones only and misses some. The sample contains 100,000 to 150,000 clones, around 73% of which appear only once. Source material: PBMCs. The receptor set was obtained from a man aged 30-40 years in good health and CMV-seropositive. CDR3s include the opening cysteine and the closing phenylalanine or tryptophan. A D gene is named only where the DNA matches it firmly. Clone size appears in some rows only: once, few, many, or a class for an expanded clone.

clone_size | j_call | v_call | d_call | cdr3_aa | cdr3_nt
- | TRBJ1-4 | TRBV7-9 | - | CASSFYGRVEDEKLFF | TGTGCCAGCAGCTTCTATGGGAGGGTCGAGGATGAAAAACTGTTTTTT
- | TRBJ2-7 | TRBV9 | TRBD2 | CASSKTSGLYEQYF | TGTGCCAGCAGCAAAACTAGCGGCCTCTACGAGCAGTACTTC
- | TRBJ1-2 | TRBV9 | - | CASSVRDFPTTF | TGTGCCAGCAGCGTTCGGGACTTCCCCACCACCTTC
- | TRBJ2-7 | TRBV6-5 | TRBD2 | CASSEAGGIYEQYF | TGTGCCAGCAGCGAAGCGGGAGGGATCTACGAGCAGTACTTC
- | TRBJ2-1 | TRBV7-2 | TRBD2 | CASSLSGSQLGEQFF | TGTGCCAGCAGCTTAAGCGGGAGCCAGCTTGGGGAGCAGTTCTTC
- | TRBJ1-1 | TRBV2 | TRBD1 | CASSEDGTGTTEAFF | TGTGCCAGCAGTGAAGACGGGACAGGGACCACTGAAGCTTTCTTT
- | TRBJ1-4 | TRBV28 | - | CASSRGAASNEKLFF | TGTGCCAGCAGCCGAGGAGCCGCCAGTAATGAAAAACTGTTTTTT
few | TRBJ2-1 | TRBV9 | TRBD1 | CASQQGDEYNEQFF | TGTGCCAGCCAGCAGGGGGACGAATACAATGAGCAGTTCTTC
- | TRBJ2-7 | TRBV27 | - | CASSLRGTEVIYEQYF | TGTGCCAGCAGTTTGCGCGGGACCGAAGTGATATACGAGCAGTACTTC
once | TRBJ2-2 | TRBV7-9 | - | CASSSSGGTGELFF | TGTGCCAGCAGCTCTTCCGGCGGAACCGGGGAGCTGTTTTTT
- | TRBJ2-5 | TRBV4-3 | TRBD2 | CASSQGLAGWETQYF | TGCGCCAGCAGCCAAGGACTAGCGGGGTGGGAGACCCAGTACTTC
few | TRBJ2-7 | TRBV27 | - | CASRYLRQYSYEQYF | TGTGCCAGCAGATACCTTCGACAGTACTCCTACGAGCAGTACTTC
once | TRBJ2-2 | TRBV7-2 | TRBD2 | CASSRGGRNTGELFF | TGTGCCAGCAGCCGCGGGGGGAGGAACACCGGGGAGCTGTTTTTT
- | TRBJ1-5 | TRBV15 | - | CATSSGSNQPQHF | TGTGCCACCAGCAGCGGGAGCAATCAGCCCCAGCATTTT
- | TRBJ1-2 | TRBV27 | - | CASSPSPGPGGGYTF | TGTGCCAGCTCCCCAAGCCCGGGTCCGGGGGGTGGCTACACCTTC
- | TRBJ2-7 | TRBV4-2 | - | CASSQVQDSSYEQYF | TGTGCCAGCAGCCAAGTCCAAGACAGCTCCTACGAGCAGTACTTC
once | TRBJ2-1 | TRBV7-3 | - | CASSPYESNYNEQFF | TGTGCCAGCAGCCCCTATGAATCTAACTACAATGAGCAGTTCTTC
- | TRBJ1-1 | TRBV7-9 | TRBD1 | CASSPTSGQGKEAFF | TGTGCCAGCAGCCCAACCTCGGGACAGGGCAAAGAAGCTTTCTTT
- | TRBJ2-7 | TRBV13 | TRBD1 | CASSQGVSSYEQYF | TGTGCCAGCAGCCAGGGGGTAAGCTCCTACGAGCAGTACTTC
- | TRBJ1-1 | TRBV6-1 | - | CASKVGGNTEAFF | TGTGCCAGCAAGGTCGGGGGGAACACTGAAGCTTTCTTT
- | TRBJ1-5 | TRBV2 | - | CASSDLSDRQPQHF | TGTGCCAGCAGTGACCTCTCTGACAGACAGCCCCAGCATTTT
- | TRBJ2-1 | TRBV7-9 | TRBD2 | CASSPPSGSSYNEQFF | TGTGCCAGCAGCCCCCCTAGCGGGTCCTCCTACAATGAGCAGTTCTTC
- | TRBJ2-7 | TRBV7-9 | TRBD2 | CASSLLEAGGGEQYF | TGTGCCAGCAGCCTCCTCGAGGCGGGAGGAGGCGAGCAGTACTTC
- | TRBJ1-4 | TRBV6-5 | - | CATRGGGEKLFF | TGTGCCACCCGCGGGGGGGGTGAAAAACTGTTTTTT
- | TRBJ1-1 | TRBV4-3 | - | CASSQDHAAYTEAFF | TGCGCCAGCAGCCAAGATCACGCGGCGTACACTGAAGCTTTCTTT
- | TRBJ2-2 | TRBV29-1 | - | CSVVLESTGELFF | TGCAGCGTTGTTCTCGAGAGCACCGGGGAGCTGTTTTTT
- | TRBJ2-7 | TRBV5-1 | TRBD2 | CASSDGLADTYEQYF | TGCGCCAGCAGCGACGGACTAGCGGATACCTACGAGCAGTACTTC
once | TRBJ1-2 | TRBV28 | - | CASSPEGGAFYGYTF | TGTGCCAGCAGTCCGGAGGGCGGTGCATTTTATGGCTACACCTTC
- | TRBJ2-2 | TRBV30 | - | CAWSVRLEAGELFF | TGTGCCTGGAGTGTACGACTAGAAGCCGGGGAGCTGTTTTTT
- | TRBJ1-2 | TRBV27 | - | CASTSETGSSGYTF | TGTGCCAGCACCTCCGAAACAGGGAGCAGCGGCTACACCTTC
- | TRBJ2-1 | TRBV23-1 | TRBD2 | CASSQGEGREQFF | TGCGCCAGCTCACAAGGGGAGGGCAGAGAGCAGTTCTTC
- | TRBJ2-7 | TRBV4-1 | - | CASSQDGEEHYYEQYF | TGCGCCAGCAGCCAAGACGGGGAGGAACACTACTACGAGCAGTACTTC
- | TRBJ1-5 | TRBV19 | TRBD1 | CASSDLPGQGSGNQPQHF | TGTGCCAGTAGTGACCTCCCGGGACAGGGTTCAGGAAATCAGCCCCAGCATTTT
- | TRBJ2-1 | TRBV13 | - | CASSLGGAKQFF | TGTGCCAGCAGCTTAGGGGGGGCGAAGCAGTTCTTC
- | TRBJ2-7 | TRBV30 | - | CAWSTGSYEQYF | TGTGCCTGGAGTACTGGCTCCTACGAGCAGTACTTC
- | TRBJ2-5 | TRBV10-3 | TRBD1 | CAISRDRGDQETQYF | TGTGCCATCAGCCGAGACAGGGGGGACCAAGAGACCCAGTACTTC
- | TRBJ2-7 | TRBV6-5 | TRBD1 | CAAGTGGLEQYF | TGTGCCGCCGGGACAGGGGGGTTGGAGCAGTACTTC
- | TRBJ1-2 | TRBV19 | TRBD1 | CASSRDRVSNYGYTF | TGTGCCAGTAGTAGAGACAGGGTATCTAACTATGGCTACACCTTC
- | TRBJ1-1 | TRBV4-2 | TRBD1 | CASSPPDRVIFEAFF | TGTGCCAGCAGCCCACCGGACAGGGTGATCTTTGAAGCTTTCTTT
- | TRBJ1-1 | TRBV18 | - | CASSSHPRSLNTEAFF | TGTGCCAGCTCATCCCACCCGAGGTCCCTGAACACTGAAGCTTTCTTT
- | TRBJ1-5 | TRBV13 | TRBD1 | CASSLRGGPDQPQHF | TGTGCCAGCAGCTTACGAGGGGGCCCAGATCAGCCCCAGCATTTT
- | TRBJ2-7 | TRBV5-1 | - | CASSSDYSYEQYF | TGCGCCAGCAGCTCGGACTACTCCTACGAGCAGTACTTC
- | TRBJ1-1 | TRBV7-2 | TRBD1 | CASSSGTGTGAFF | TGTGCCAGCAGTTCCGGGACCGGGACAGGAGCTTTCTTT
- | TRBJ2-2 | TRBV4-2 | TRBD2 | CASSQEVAGDTGELFF | TGTGCCAGCAGCCAAGAGGTAGCGGGAGACACCGGGGAGCTGTTTTTT
- | TRBJ1-2 | TRBV28 | TRBD1 | CASSAGTGWYGYTF | TGTGCCAGCAGCGCCGGGACAGGGTGGTATGGCTACACCTTC
- | TRBJ2-7 | TRBV4-2 | TRBD2 | CASSLNRIRGRGNYEQYF | TGTGCCAGCAGCCTAAACAGGATCCGCGGGAGGGGGAACTACGAGCAGTACTTC
once | TRBJ1-1 | TRBV12-5 | - | CASGLPPAFF | TGTGCTAGTGGTTTGCCTCCAGCTTTCTTT
- | TRBJ2-7 | TRBV28 | TRBD1 | CASSLPTGGRGEQYF | TGTGCCAGCAGTTTGCCCACAGGGGGCCGGGGGGAGCAGTACTTC
- | TRBJ1-1 | TRBV10-3 | - | CAVSKMNTKAFF | TGTGCCGTCAGCAAAATGAACACTAAAGCTTTCTTT
once | TRBJ1-4 | TRBV7-9 | - | CASSSLTGTTNEKLFF | TGTGCCAGCAGCTCACTAACAGGCACAACTAATGAAAAACTGTTTTTT
- | TRBJ2-2 | TRBV7-9 | - | CASSSGTGELFF | TGTGCCAGCAGCTCAGGTACCGGGGAGCTGTTTTTT